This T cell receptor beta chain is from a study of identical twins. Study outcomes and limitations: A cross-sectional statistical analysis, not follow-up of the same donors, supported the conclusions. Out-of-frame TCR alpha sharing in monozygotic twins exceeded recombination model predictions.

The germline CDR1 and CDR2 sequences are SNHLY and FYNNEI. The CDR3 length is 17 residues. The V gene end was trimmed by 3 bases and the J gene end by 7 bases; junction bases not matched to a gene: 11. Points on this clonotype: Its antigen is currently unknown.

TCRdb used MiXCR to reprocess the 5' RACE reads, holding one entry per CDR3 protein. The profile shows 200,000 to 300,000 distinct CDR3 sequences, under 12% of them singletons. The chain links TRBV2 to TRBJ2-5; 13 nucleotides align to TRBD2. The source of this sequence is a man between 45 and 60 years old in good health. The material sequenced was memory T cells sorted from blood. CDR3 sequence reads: CASSDTGLAGRRGTQYF. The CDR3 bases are TGTGCCAGCAGTGATACGGGACTAGCGGGGCGCAGGGGGACCCAGTACTTC.